One and the same sample provided the 30 T cell receptor beta chains below, sequenced in a study of identical twins. In TCRdb, the 5' RACE reads were re-called with MiXCR into one record per CDR3 protein. The sample carries hundreds of thousands of distinct CDR3 sequences, 5.5% to 8% recorded once. These data are also associated with another study on yellow fever vaccine responses in identical twins.

The specimen sequenced was memory (CD45RO+) T cells sorted from blood. The receptors were sampled from a young woman in good health.

The table lists this clonotype with a few counts. The chain is built from TRBV12-3 or TRBV12-4 and TRBJ2-1, with TRBD2 matching 8 bases. This CDR3 is 16 amino acids long. V was clipped by 6 bases and J by 7 bases; unmatched bases: 14. For the CDR3, the DNA is TGTGCCAGCAGCCCCGGGAGGGCGACCATGGTAAATGAGCAGTTCTTC. It specifies CASSPGRATMVNEQFF.

This clonotype was observed many times. This rearrangement joins TRBV3-1 to TRBJ1-1; D gene uncertain. The CDR3 runs to 15 residues. V lost 4 bases and J 0 bases, leaving 12 bases between the germline ends. Germline-derived CDR1 and CDR2 are LGHDT and YNNKEL (reference sequence). CDR3 loop: CASSPSDRLNTEAFF. The DNA for the CDR3 is TGTGCCAGCAGCCCTTCCGATAGATTGAACACTGAAGCTTTCTTT.

The J gene is TRBJ2-7, the V gene TRBV5-6; D remains unclear. There are 16 residues in the CDR3. Trimming cost V 3 bases and J 2 bases, with 18 bases left between them. Per the germline V gene, CDR1 is SGHDT and CDR2 is YYEEEE. This CDR3 reads CASSSLPDGDTYEQYV. The CDR3 region has the DNA TGTGCCAGCAGCTCCCTTCCTGATGGCGACACCTACGAGCAGTACGTC.

This clonotype was observed a few times. The chain couples TRBV28 to TRBJ2-1; TRBD1 agrees at 7 bases. Germline values: CDR1 MDHEN, CDR2 SYDVKM. V trimming: 5 bases; J trimming: 15 bases; junction bases outside the gene matches: 10. There are 12 residues in the CDR3. CDR3 loop: CASSLRTGKRFF. In DNA form, the CDR3 reads TGTGCCAGCAGTCTGAGGACAGGTAAAAGGTTCTTC.

The table lists this clonotype with many counts. This chain links TRBV6-1 with TRBJ2-3, with D tentatively TRBD1 (6 bases). The CDR3 contains 16 residues. The V and J ends lost 2 bases and 2 bases respectively, with 14 bases between them. The V gene's germline CDR1 is MNHNS and CDR2 SASEGT. CDR3 loop: CASSEFGRGYTDTQYF. The DNA of the CDR3 is TGTGCCAGCAGTGAATTCGGCAGGGGATACACAGATACGCAGTATTTT.

The table lists this clonotype with a few counts. The rearrangement uses TRBV20-1 and TRBJ1-2; 9 nucleotides line up with TRBD1. Germline-derived CDR1 and CDR2 are DFQATT and SNEGSKA (reference sequence). This CDR3 has 13 residues. The junction had 8 bases not matched to a gene; V was cut back by 5 bases and J by 7 bases. CDR3 sequence (DNA): TGCAGTGCTCAACAGGGGGCGCGGGGTGGCTACACCTTC. It codes for CSAQQGARGGYTF.

This clonotype was seen more than once but under ten times. The CDR3 reads CASSPETGSYEQYF. The DNA for the CDR3 is TGTGCCAGCAGCCCCGAGACAGGATCCTACGAGCAGTACTTC. The V gene is TRBV7-2, the J gene TRBJ2-7, with TRBD1 as a possible D gene (6 bases). The germline CDR1 and CDR2 sequences are SGHTA and FQGNSA. CDR3 size: 14 residues. Trimming cost V 5 bases and J 1 base, with 12 bases left between them.

This clonotype came up a few times. The chain carries TRBV10-3 and TRBJ2-2; no clear D. V lost 6 bases and J 4 bases, leaving 15 bases between the germline ends. There are 15 residues in the CDR3. Germline-derived CDR1 and CDR2 are ENHRY and SYGVKD. The CDR3 bases are TGTGCCATCAGCGAGGCGCCTCGGAGCACCGGGGAGCTGTTTTTT. Its translation: CAISEAPRSTGELFF.

This clonotype was observed a few times. V usage is TRBV5-5 and J usage is TRBJ2-5; D may be TRBD2 (5 bases). Germline V lookup: CDR1 SGHKS, CDR2 YYEKEE (reference sequence). Between the trimmed V and J ends, which lost 4 bases and 4 bases, there was a span of 20 bases. The CDR3 runs to 16 residues. CDR3 region: CASSQKASRGRETQYF. CDR3 coding DNA: TGTGCCAGCAGCCAGAAGGCTAGCCGAGGGAGAGAGACCCAGTACTTC.

This clonotype was detected a few times. This chain links TRBV19 with TRBJ2-2, with D perhaps TRBD1 (7 bases). There are 15 residues in the CDR3. Trimming shortened V by 2 bases and J by 5 bases, and 12 bases separated the two germline ends. CDR1 and CDR2 (germline): LNHDA, SQIVND (reference sequence). For the CDR3, the DNA is TGTGCCAGTAGTATACAGGGGGGCCGGACCGGGGAGCTGTTTTTT. Translating it yields CASSIQGGRTGELFF.

This clonotype was seen repeatedly, ten times or more. This chain links TRBV29-1 with TRBJ1-5; 8 bases match TRBD1. The germline CDR1 and CDR2 sequences are SQVTM and ANQGSEA. The J segment lost 4 bases and the V segment lost 5 bases, leaving 1 base of the junction unmatched. This CDR3 has 12 residues. Here the CDR3 DNA reads TGCAGCGTTCAGGGGGCGAATCAGCCCCAGCATTTT. It codes for CSVQGANQPQHF.

This clonotype has a count of ten or more. The chain carries TRBV9 and TRBJ2-2; maybe TRBD1 (6 bases). Germline loops: CDR1 SGDLS, CDR2 YYNGEE. The CDR3 extends over 14 amino acids. The V gene lost 6 bases and the J gene lost 2 bases, with 11 bases spanning the gap. The CDR3 nucleotides read TGTGCCAGCACCCGGACAGATAACACCGGGGAGCTGTTTTTT. Its protein product is CASTRTDNTGELFF.

This clonotype was seen a few times. The gene calls are TRBV7-9 and TRBJ2-1, with D possibly being TRBD1 (6 bases). CDR1 and CDR2 from the germline V gene are SEHNR and FQNEAQ (reference sequence). Trimming pared 1 base from V and 10 bases from J, leaving 17 bases between. The CDR3 is 15 residues long. The DNA of the CDR3 is TGTGCCAGCAGCTTAGTCGTACAGGGCCCCAAAGAGCAGTTCTTC. Translated, it gives CASSLVVQGPKEQFF.

Many counts were recorded for this clonotype. V and J are TRBV6-1 and TRBJ2-5, with D tentatively TRBD2 (6 bases). CDR3 length: 18 amino acids. V lost 7 bases and J 5 bases, leaving 29 bases between the germline ends. In germline, CDR1 is MNHNS, CDR2 SASEGT. CDR3 DNA: TGTGCCAGCACGGGGGAGAACATGGCGTCGAGGAAGGTGGAGACCCAGTACTTC. This sequence encodes CASTGENMASRKVETQYF.

This clonotype has at least ten counts. The chain carries TRBV18 and TRBJ2-7; TRBD1 is a possible D gene (6 bases). V gave up 1 base and J gave up 4 bases, with 8 bases separating them. This CDR3 region has 13 residues. Germline loops: CDR1 KGHSH, CDR2 LQKENI. This chain's CDR3 is CASSPQQGYEQYV. Written as DNA, the CDR3 is TGTGCCAGCTCACCACAACAGGGATACGAGCAGTACGTC.

This clonotype was seen many times. The chain employs TRBV5-1 and TRBJ2-7; D is unresolved. The CDR3 totals 13 residues. CDR1 and CDR2 from the germline V gene are SGHRS and YFSETQ. Trimming stripped 4 bases from V and 2 bases from J, with 10 bases between. The CDR3 loop reads CASSPGLTYEQYF. CDR3 sequence (DNA): TGCGCCAGCAGCCCCGGTTTAACCTACGAGCAGTACTTC.

This clonotype was detected a few times. The rearrangement links TRBV9 to TRBJ2-3; tentatively, D is TRBD1 or TRBD2 (5 bases each). There are 16 residues in the CDR3. V lost 0 bases, J lost 2 bases, and 13 bases lay in between. CDR1 and CDR2 from the germline V gene are SGDLS and YYNGEE. For the CDR3, the DNA is TGTGCCAGCAGCGTAGCTACGGGGCGGTACACAGATACGCAGTATTTT. Amino acids: CASSVATGRYTDTQYF.

The chain links TRBV2 to TRBJ2-3; 13 positions match TRBD2. This CDR3 comprises 15 residues. The V gene end was trimmed by 6 bases and the J gene end by 7 bases; junction bases not matched to a gene: 7. Germline V gene sequence: CDR1 SNHLY, CDR2 FYNNEI. Here the CDR3 reads CASRGRTSGGHTQYF. DNA for the CDR3: TGTGCCAGCAGGGGACGGACTAGCGGGGGTCATACGCAGTATTTT.

The chain employs TRBV19 and TRBJ2-1; 11 nucleotides agree with TRBD2. CDR3 length: 15 amino acids. Germline CDR1 reads LNHDA; CDR2 reads SQIVND (reference sequence). J lost 6 bases, V lost 3 bases, and 4 bases had no gene match. Here the CDR3 reads CASSMLAGGGNEQFF. The CDR3 DNA sequence: TGTGCCAGTAGTATGCTAGCGGGAGGTGGCAATGAGCAGTTCTTC.

This clonotype was observed many times. The chain recombines TRBV3-1 with TRBJ2-4, with D tentatively TRBD2 (5 bases). This CDR3 has 12 amino acids. In germline, CDR1 is LGHDT, CDR2 YNNKEL (reference sequence). V was clipped by 4 bases and J by 9 bases, with 10 bases between them. CDR3 DNA: TGTGCCAGCAGCCGAGGGTGGGGCATTCAGTACTTC. It codes for CASSRGWGIQYF.

The chain uses TRBV5-1 and TRBJ2-5; 8 nucleotides line up with TRBD2. V lost 4 bases to trimming and J lost 2 bases; unmatched junction nucleotides: 10. The CDR3 runs to 16 residues. Germline V gene lookup returns CDR1 SGHRS and CDR2 YFSETQ. CDR3 in amino acids: CASSLDGGGTQETQYF. As DNA, the CDR3 is TGCGCCAGCAGCCTTGATGGCGGGGGGACACAAGAGACCCAGTACTTC. The full variable domain, completed using reference TRBV5-1 and TRBJ2-5, is KAGVTQTPRYLIKTRGQQVTLSCSPISGHRSVSWYQQTPGQGLQFLFEYFSETQRNKGNFPGRFSGRQFSNSRSEMNVSTLELGDSALYLCASSLDGGGTQETQYFGPGTRLLVL.

The chain recombines TRBV14 with TRBJ2-1, with TRBD2 identical over 7 bases. This CDR3 is built from 16 residues. V shed 2 bases, J shed 5 bases, and the junction held 9 bases outside the gene matches. Germline-derived CDR1 and CDR2 are SGHDN and FVKESK. CDR3 amino acids: CASSQTPGGLNNEQFF. The CDR3 DNA is TGTGCCAGCAGCCAAACCCCGGGGGGTCTAAACAATGAGCAGTTCTTC.

This clonotype appeared many times. The genes are TRBV2 and TRBJ2-1, with 9 bases that match TRBD2. The CDR3 loop spans 15 amino acids. CDR1 and CDR2 from the germline V gene are SNHLY and FYNNEI. V gave up 2 bases and J gave up 9 bases; unmatched junction bases: 8. CDR3 bases: TGTGCCAGCAGTGAACCGAGCGGGGGGCTTGGTGAGCAGTTCTTC. Amino acids: CASSEPSGGLGEQFF.

This chain links TRBV5-1 with TRBJ2-2; tentative D call: TRBD2 (7 bases). Germline CDR1 reads SGHRS; CDR2 reads YFSETQ. CDR3 length: 16 residues. V lost 7 bases and J 0 bases, leaving 16 bases between the germline ends. The CDR3 nucleotides read TGCGCCAGCGCCCCGACGGGGGGCGCGAACACCGGGGAGCTGTTTTTT. It yields the protein CASAPTGGANTGELFF.

The chain employs TRBV27 and TRBJ2-7, with D possibly matching TRBD2 (5 bases). V was cut by 4 bases and J by 4 bases, with 23 bases left in between. The germline CDR1 and CDR2 sequences are MNHEY and SMNVEV (reference sequence). The CDR3 extends over 17 amino acids. Written as DNA, the CDR3 is TGTGCCAGCAGTTCGAGTCCTCTTCAGCGGATCGGGTACGAGCAGTACTTC. Its protein is CASSSSPLQRIGYEQYF.

The V gene is TRBV28, the J gene TRBJ2-1; 9 bases line up with TRBD2. The CDR3 has 15 residues. The ends lost 5 bases at V and 4 bases at J; junction bases unmatched: 6. Germline V gene sequence: CDR1 MDHEN, CDR2 SYDVKM. The CDR3 protein is CASSRSGRSYNEQFF. CDR3 in DNA: TGTGCCAGCAGTCGTAGCGGGAGATCATACAATGAGCAGTTCTTC.

V is TRBV19 and J is TRBJ2-2; 9 nucleotides line up with TRBD2. This CDR3 comprises 19 residues. CDR1 and CDR2 from the germline V gene are LNHDA and SQIVND (reference sequence). The V segment lost 4 bases and the J segment 0 bases; nucleotides outside the gene matches: 12. The DNA for the CDR3 is TGTGCCAGTAGTAAGGGGCTTGCGGGGGGGATTTCGAACACCGGGGAGCTGTTTTTT. It translates to CASSKGLAGGISNTGELFF.

This clonotype was seen ten or more times. This chain links TRBV5-1 with TRBJ2-4; 8 nucleotides agree with TRBD2. Germline V gene data show CDR1 as SGHRS and CDR2 as YFSETQ. The CDR3 is 17 residues long. The V and J ends lost 7 bases and 0 bases, in that order; junction bases with no gene match: 12. The CDR3 protein is CASSRPTSGLAKNIQYF. CDR3 bases: TGCGCCAGCTCCCGGCCAACTAGCGGACTAGCCAAAAACATTCAGTACTTC.

In its sample, this clonotype was seen a few times. This chain uses TRBV5-1 with TRBJ2-2, with TRBD2 matching over 10 bases. This CDR3 contains 16 residues. The junction had 7 bases not matched to a gene; V was cut back by 4 bases and J by 4 bases. Germline-derived CDR1 and CDR2 are SGHRS and YFSETQ. In DNA form, the CDR3 reads TGCGCCAGCAGCGGTGGGACTAGCGTAAGCACCGGGGAGCTGTTTTTT. Its translation is CASSGGTSVSTGELFF.

This clonotype has just a few counts. The V and J genes are TRBV28 and TRBJ2-7; 7 bases are a match to TRBD2. Germline loops: CDR1 MDHEN, CDR2 SYDVKM. The CDR3 is made up of 13 amino acids. The V and J ends lost 6 bases and 6 bases, in that order; junction bases with no gene match: 8. In DNA, the CDR3 is TGTGCCAGCAGCCTAGTGGGGGGGGGCGAGCAGTACGTC. Translation: CASSLVGGGEQYV.